Listed below are T cell receptor beta chains from one sample, sequenced in a study of spatial heterogeneity in lung cancer. TCRdb re-analysed the 5' RACE reads in MiXCR, keeping a single row per CDR3 protein. The repertoire holds more than 85,000 distinct CDR3 sequences, under 9% seen once, with 6.5% to 8.5% in the top ten. Sample: PBMCs, taken at surgery. The source of these receptors is a male donor with early-stage non-small cell lung cancer. The CDR3 runs from the conserved cysteine through the conserved F or W. D genes are given only for firm matches. The size of a clone is reported for some rows only, either as once, few or many, or as a class for expanded clones.

d_call | j_call | v_call | clone_size | cdr3_nt | cdr3_aa
. | TRBJ2-4 | TRBV20-1 | . | TGCAGTGCTGGGGACCAAATAGCCAAAAACATTCAGTACTTC | CSAGDQIAKNIQYF
TRBD2 | TRBJ2-5 | TRBV12-3/TRBV12-4 | . | TGTGCCAGCAGTTTGGAGCGGGAGGGGGAGACCCAGTACTTC | CASSLEREGETQYF
TRBD1 | TRBJ1-5 | TRBV11-2 | many | TGTGCCAGCAGCTTAGGGACAGGGAGCAATCAGCCCCAGCATTTT | CASSLGTGSNQPQHF
. | TRBJ2-3 | TRBV29-1 | . | TGCAGCGTCGGCATGGGAGATACGCAGTATTTT | CSVGMGDTQYF
. | TRBJ1-1 | TRBV3-1 | few | TGTGCCAGCGGGGGTCCGGGGCACACTGAAGCTTTCTTT | CASGGPGHTEAFF
TRBD1 | TRBJ2-2 | TRBV6-1 | many | TGTGCCAGCAGTGAATCGACAGGGAATCCCGGGGAGCTGTTTTTT | CASSESTGNPGELFF
. | TRBJ2-2 | TRBV10-3 | many | TGTGCCATCAGTAAGGCAGCCGAATCGAACACCGGGGAGCTGTTTTTT | CAISKAAESNTGELFF
. | TRBJ1-6 | TRBV4-3 | . | TGCGCCAGCAGCCAAGAACACGGTTATAATTCACCCCTCCACTTT | CASSQEHGYNSPLHF
. | TRBJ2-2 | TRBV28 | few | TGTGCCAGCAGTTTGTCAGGCGGGGAGCTGTTTTTT | CASSLSGGELFF
. | TRBJ1-5 | TRBV7-2 | . | TGTGCCAGCAGCTCAGGGGTCTCCAATCAGCCCCAGCATTTT | CASSSGVSNQPQHF
TRBD1 | TRBJ2-7 | TRBV29-1 | many | TGCAGCGTTGAAGTCGGGACAGGGGCCTACGAGCAGTACTTC | CSVEVGTGAYEQYF
. | TRBJ1-6 | TRBV6-5 | . | TGTGCCAGTTCACAGGGTATTGGATCACCCCTCCACTTT | CASSQGIGSPLHF
. | TRBJ2-1 | TRBV7-2 | few | TGTGCCAGCAGCTTAGGACCGGCACTTTACAATGAGCAGTTCTTC | CASSLGPALYNEQFF
TRBD1 | TRBJ2-7 | TRBV9 | . | TGTGCCAGCAGCGTAGGGCTGACAGGGGCCCTCAGGCAGTACTTC | CASSVGLTGALRQYF
TRBD1 | TRBJ2-5 | TRBV20-1 | few | TGCAGTGCTTTAGACAGGGATGGGACCCAGTACTTC | CSALDRDGTQYF
. | TRBJ2-4 | TRBV29-1 | many | TGCAGCGTTGAAGGGGTAGCCAAAAACATTCAGTACTTC | CSVEGVAKNIQYF
TRBD1 | TRBJ2-7 | TRBV7-8 | many | TGTGCCAGCAGCTACCGGGACAGCTCCTACGAGCAGTACTTC | CASSYRDSSYEQYF
TRBD1 | TRBJ2-3 | TRBV20-1 | . | TGCAGTGCTAGCGGGACAGGCACAGATACGCAGTATTTT | CSASGTGTDTQYF
TRBD1 | TRBJ2-3 | TRBV2 | . | TGTGCCAGCACAGGGGGTGCCCTTCCCACAGATACGCAGTATTTT | CASTGGALPTDTQYF
. | TRBJ2-2 | TRBV29-1 | . | TGCAGCGTTGCGGGCAGGGCGTTCACCGGGGAGCTGTTTTTT | CSVAGRAFTGELFF
TRBD1 | TRBJ2-4 | TRBV5-1 | few | TGCGCCAGCAGCTTGAACACAGGGGGCACTGACATTCAGTACTTC | CASSLNTGGTDIQYF
TRBD1 | TRBJ2-1 | TRBV5-1 | . | TGCGCCAGCAGCTTGCCCGGGACAGGGGGTCACAATGAGCAGTTCTTC | CASSLPGTGGHNEQFF
TRBD2 | TRBJ2-5 | TRBV6-5 | few | TGTGTCAGCACCCGGGGACTAGCGGGAGGTGGAGAGACCCAGTACTTC | CVSTRGLAGGGETQYF
. | TRBJ2-1 | TRBV29-1 | . | TGCAGCGTCCGTCGGGGTTGGTCCTACAATGAGCAGTTCTTC | CSVRRGWSYNEQFF
. | TRBJ1-2 | TRBV6-2/TRBV6-3 | many | TGTGCCAGCAGTCGTGGGAGTGGATTTGGCTACACCTTC | CASSRGSGFGYTF
. | TRBJ1-5 | TRBV28 | few | TGTGCCAGCAGTACTACAGGAAAACCCTACAATCAGCCCCAGCATTTT | CASSTTGKPYNQPQHF
TRBD2 | TRBJ2-7 | TRBV27 | few | TGTGCCAGCAGTTTACTAGCGGGAACCGACGAGCAGTACTTC | CASSLLAGTDEQYF
. | TRBJ1-5 | TRBV20-1 | many | TGCAGTGCTAGAGACCGGAAGGAGTACGGCAATCAGCCCCAGCATTTT | CSARDRKEYGNQPQHF
TRBD2 | TRBJ2-3 | TRBV3-1 | many | TGTGCCAGCAGCCTTGGGACTAGCGGGATGACTAGCACAGATACGCAGTATTTT | CASSLGTSGMTSTDTQYF